This TCR beta chain appears in the sequencing data of a study of neoadjuvant nivolumab and ipilimumab in lung cancer. V lost 7 bases, J lost 5 bases, and 11 bases stayed unmatched. Germline V lookup: CDR1 SGHRS, CDR2 YFSETQ. This CDR3 has 15 residues. Method: immunoSEQ multiplex PCR; TCRdb's copy keeps in-frame clones and lacks some. Among 20,000 to 25,000 clones listed, 82% were seen once. A word on this clone: What it binds is unknown.

Study-level results: Resected tumors had greater TCR richness and clonality than uninvolved lung. From pretherapy to surgery, tumor richness and clonality rose with dual therapy. Only a small number of samples underwent TCR sequencing.

This receptor was identified in an adult with non-small cell lung cancer. The chain recombines TRBV5-1 with TRBJ2-7; TRBD1 agrees at 11 bases. The material was peripheral blood, obtained before neoadjuvant nivolumab, alone or with ipilimumab. CDR3 in DNA: TGCGCCAGCGCGGGGGCCGGGACAGGGGGGGACGAGCAGTACTTC. This encodes CASAGAGTGGDEQYF. Full variable domain (remainder filled in from reference TRBV5-1 and TRBJ2-7): KAGVTQTPRYLIKTRGQQVTLSCSPISGHRSVSWYQQTPGQGLQFLFEYFSETQRNKGNFPGRFSGRQFSNSRSEMNVSTLELGDSALYLCASAGAGTGGDEQYFGPGTRLTVT.